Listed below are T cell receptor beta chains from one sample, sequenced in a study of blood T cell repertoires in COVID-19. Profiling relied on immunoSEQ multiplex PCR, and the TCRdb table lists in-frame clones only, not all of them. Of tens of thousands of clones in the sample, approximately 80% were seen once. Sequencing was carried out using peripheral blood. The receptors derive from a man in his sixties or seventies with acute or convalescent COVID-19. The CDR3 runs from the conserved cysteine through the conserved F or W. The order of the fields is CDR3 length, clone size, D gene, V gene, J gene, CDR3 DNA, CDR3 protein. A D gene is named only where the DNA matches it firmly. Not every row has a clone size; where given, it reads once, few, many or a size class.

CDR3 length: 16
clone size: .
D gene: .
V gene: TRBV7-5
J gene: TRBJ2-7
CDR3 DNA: TGTGCCAGAAGCCCCCTGCGGGCGGAAGGGTTAGACGAGCAGTACTTC
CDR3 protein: CARSPLRAEGLDEQYF

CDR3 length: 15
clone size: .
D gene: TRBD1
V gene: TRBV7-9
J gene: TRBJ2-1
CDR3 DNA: TGTGCCAGCAGCCGAGGACAGGGTGCGGACAATGAGCAGTTCTTC
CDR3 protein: CASSRGQGADNEQFF

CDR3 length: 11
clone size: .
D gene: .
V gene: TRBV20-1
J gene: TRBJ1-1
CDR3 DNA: TGCAGTATGCTAGATGGGACAGAAGCTTTCTTT
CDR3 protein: CSMLDGTEAFF

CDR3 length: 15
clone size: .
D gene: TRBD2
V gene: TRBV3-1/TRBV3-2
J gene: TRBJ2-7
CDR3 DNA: TGTGCCAGCCGTCGCGGGGGGGACCACGGCTACGAGCAGTACTTC
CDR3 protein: CASRRGGDHGYEQYF

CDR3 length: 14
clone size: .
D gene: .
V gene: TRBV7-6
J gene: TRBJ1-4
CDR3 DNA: TGTGCCAGCAGCCAGGGCCGATTACAGGAAAAACTGTTTTTT
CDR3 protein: CASSQGRLQEKLFF

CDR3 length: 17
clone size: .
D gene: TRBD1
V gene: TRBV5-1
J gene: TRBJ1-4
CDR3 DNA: TGCGCCAGCAGCTCCGTTTTACAGGGGGCGGCTAATGAAAAACTGTTTTTT
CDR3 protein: CASSSVLQGAANEKLFF

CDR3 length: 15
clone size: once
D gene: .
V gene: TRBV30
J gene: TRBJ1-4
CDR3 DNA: TGTGCCTGGAGTACTCCCCGGGATCAACGAGAAAAACTGTTTTTT
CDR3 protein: CAWSTPRDQREKLFF

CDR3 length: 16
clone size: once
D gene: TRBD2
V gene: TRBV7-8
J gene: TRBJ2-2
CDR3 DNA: TGTGCCAGCAGCGTCCGAACCCGCGGGGGGGGCGGGGAGCTGTTTTTT
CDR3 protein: CASSVRTRGGGGELFF

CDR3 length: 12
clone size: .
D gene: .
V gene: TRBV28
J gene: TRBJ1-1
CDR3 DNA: TGTGCCAGCAGTTTGTTCCCATCTGAAGCTTTCTTT
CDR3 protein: CASSLFPSEAFF

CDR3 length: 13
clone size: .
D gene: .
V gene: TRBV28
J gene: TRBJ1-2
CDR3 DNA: TGTGCCAGCAGTTCCAGGGGCCCGGGTGGCTACACCTTC
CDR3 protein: CASSSRGPGGYTF

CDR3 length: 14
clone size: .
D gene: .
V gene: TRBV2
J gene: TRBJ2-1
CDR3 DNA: TGTGCCAGCAGTGACACGAGCTCCTACAATGAGCAGTTCTTC
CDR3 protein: CASSDTSSYNEQFF

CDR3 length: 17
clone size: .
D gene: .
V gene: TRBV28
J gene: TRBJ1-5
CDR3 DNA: TGTGCCAGCAACGCCGGGATCTTTCTCTATAGCAATCAGCCCCAGCATTTT
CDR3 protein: CASNAGIFLYSNQPQHF

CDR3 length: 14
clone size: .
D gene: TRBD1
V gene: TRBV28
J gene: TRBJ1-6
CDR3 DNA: TGTGCCAGCAGACACCCAGGGGGCGAATCACCCCTCCACTTT
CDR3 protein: CASRHPGGESPLHF

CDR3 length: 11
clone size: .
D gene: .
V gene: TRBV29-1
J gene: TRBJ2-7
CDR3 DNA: TGCAGCGTTGAAGATATCTACGAGCAGTACTTC
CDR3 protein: CSVEDIYEQYF

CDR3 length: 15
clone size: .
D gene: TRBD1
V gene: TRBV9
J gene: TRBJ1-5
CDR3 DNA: TGTGCCAGCAGCGTTCAGGGGGCGAGCAATCAGCCCCAGCATTTT
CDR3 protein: CASSVQGASNQPQHF

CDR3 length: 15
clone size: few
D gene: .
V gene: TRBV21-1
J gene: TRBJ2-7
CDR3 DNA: TGTGCCAGCAGCTCCGTCCCCACAAGCTCCTACGAGCAGTACTTC
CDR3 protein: CASSSVPTSSYEQYF

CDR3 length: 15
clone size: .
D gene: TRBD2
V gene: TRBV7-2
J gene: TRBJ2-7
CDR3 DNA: TGTGCCAGCAGCTTGACTAGCGGGAGGGGTTACGAGCAGTACTTC
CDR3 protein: CASSLTSGRGYEQYF

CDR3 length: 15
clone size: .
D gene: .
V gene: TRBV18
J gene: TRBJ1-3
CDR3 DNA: TGTGCCAGCTCACCACCGGCAGGGAATGGAAACACCATATATTTT
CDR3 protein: CASSPPAGNGNTIYF

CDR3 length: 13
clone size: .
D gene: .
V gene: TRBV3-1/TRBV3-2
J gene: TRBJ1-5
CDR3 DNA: TGTGCCAGCAGCCAAGTAGGCAATCAGCCCCAGCATTTT
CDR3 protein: CASSQVGNQPQHF

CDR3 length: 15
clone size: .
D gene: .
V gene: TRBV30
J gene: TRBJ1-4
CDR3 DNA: TGTGCCTGGAGTCCTCGGGGGAACCATAATGAAAAACTGTTTTTT
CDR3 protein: CAWSPRGNHNEKLFF

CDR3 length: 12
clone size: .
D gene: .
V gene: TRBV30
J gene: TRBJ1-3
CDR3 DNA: TGTGCCTGGAGTGTCGGTGGAAACACCATATATTTT
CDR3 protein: CAWSVGGNTIYF

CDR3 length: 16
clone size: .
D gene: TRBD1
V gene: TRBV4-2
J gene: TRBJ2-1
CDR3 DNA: TGTGCCAGCAGCCAAGTGGGAGGGACAGGGGACAATGAGCAGTTCTTC
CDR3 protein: CASSQVGGTGDNEQFF

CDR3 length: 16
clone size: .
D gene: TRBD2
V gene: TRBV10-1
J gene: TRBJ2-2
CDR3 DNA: TGCGCCAGCAGTGCGGGGACTAGCGGGAATAGCGGGGAGCTGTTTTTT
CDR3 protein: CASSAGTSGNSGELFF

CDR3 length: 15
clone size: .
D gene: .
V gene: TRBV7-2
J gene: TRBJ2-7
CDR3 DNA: TGTGCCAGCAGCTTAGCGCCGGGACTGGATCCCGAGCAGTACTTC
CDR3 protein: CASSLAPGLDPEQYF

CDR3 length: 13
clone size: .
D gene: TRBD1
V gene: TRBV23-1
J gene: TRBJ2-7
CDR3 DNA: TGCGCCAGCAGTCAAGGGACAGGATACGAGCAGTACTTC
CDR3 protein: CASSQGTGYEQYF